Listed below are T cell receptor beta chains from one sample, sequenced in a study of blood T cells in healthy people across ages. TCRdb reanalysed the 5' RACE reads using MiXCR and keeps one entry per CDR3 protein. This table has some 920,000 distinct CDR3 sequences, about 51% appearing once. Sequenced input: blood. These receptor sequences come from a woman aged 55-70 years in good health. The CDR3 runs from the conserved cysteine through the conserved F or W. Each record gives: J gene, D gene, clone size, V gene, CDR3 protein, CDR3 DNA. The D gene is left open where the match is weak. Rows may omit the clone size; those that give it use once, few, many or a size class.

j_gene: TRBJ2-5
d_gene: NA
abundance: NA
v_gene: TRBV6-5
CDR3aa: CASSPLGREEQYF
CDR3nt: TGTGCCAGCAGTCCCCTCGGGCGCGAGGAGCAGTACTTC

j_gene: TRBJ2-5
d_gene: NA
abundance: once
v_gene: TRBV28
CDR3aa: CASSRTEPPNEQYF
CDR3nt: TGTGCCAGCAGTCGTACTGAACCCCCGAATGAGCAGTACTTC

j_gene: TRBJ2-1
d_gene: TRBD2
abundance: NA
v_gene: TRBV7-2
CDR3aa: CASSELAGAYNEQFF
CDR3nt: TGTGCCAGCAGCGAACTAGCGGGAGCCTACAATGAGCAGTTCTTC

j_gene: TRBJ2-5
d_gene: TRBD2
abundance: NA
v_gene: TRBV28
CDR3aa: CTSSFFPREGQETQYF
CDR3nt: TGTACCAGCAGTTTTTTTCCCCGGGAGGGACAAGAGACCCAGTACTTC

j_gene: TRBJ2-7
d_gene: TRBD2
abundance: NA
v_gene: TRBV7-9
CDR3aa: CASSLETSGSYEQYF
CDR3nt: TGTGCCAGCAGCTTAGAGACTAGCGGATCCTACGAGCAGTACTTC

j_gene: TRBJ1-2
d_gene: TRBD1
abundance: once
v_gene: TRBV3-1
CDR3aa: CASSHVPGQGMGYTF
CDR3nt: TGTGCCAGCAGCCACGTGCCGGGACAGGGAATGGGCTACACCTTC

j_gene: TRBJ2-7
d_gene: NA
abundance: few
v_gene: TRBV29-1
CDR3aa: CSVSSGGGGTYEQYF
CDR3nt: TGCAGCGTTTCCTCAGGGGGGGGCGGAACCTACGAGCAGTACTTC

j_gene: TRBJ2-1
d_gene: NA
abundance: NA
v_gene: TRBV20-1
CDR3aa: CSARPPWDEQFF
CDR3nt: TGCAGTGCTAGACCCCCATGGGATGAGCAGTTCTTC

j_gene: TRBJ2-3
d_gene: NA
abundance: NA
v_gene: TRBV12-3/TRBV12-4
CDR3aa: CASSPSFRGSTDTQYF
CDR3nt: TGTGCCAGCAGTCCCTCCTTTCGCGGGAGCACAGATACGCAGTATTTT

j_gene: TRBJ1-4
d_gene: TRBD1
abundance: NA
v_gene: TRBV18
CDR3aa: CASSPNYDRGPNEKLFF
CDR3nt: TGTGCCAGCTCACCTAACTACGACAGGGGCCCTAATGAAAAACTGTTTTTT

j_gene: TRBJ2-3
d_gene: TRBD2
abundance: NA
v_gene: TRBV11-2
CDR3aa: CASSPLAGAPDTQYF
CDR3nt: TGTGCCAGCAGCCCTCTAGCGGGAGCCCCAGATACGCAGTATTTT

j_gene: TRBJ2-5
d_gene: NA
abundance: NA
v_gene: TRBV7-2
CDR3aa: CASRARRIQETQYF
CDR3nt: TGTGCCAGCAGGGCCCGGCGAATCCAAGAGACCCAGTACTTC

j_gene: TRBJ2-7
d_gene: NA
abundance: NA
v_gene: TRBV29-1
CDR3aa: CSGAQNSYEQYF
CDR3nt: TGCAGCGGGGCGCAGAACTCCTACGAGCAGTACTTC

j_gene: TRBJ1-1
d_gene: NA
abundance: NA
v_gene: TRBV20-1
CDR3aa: CSAGDREAFF
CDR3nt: TGCAGTGCTGGAGACAGAGAAGCTTTCTTT

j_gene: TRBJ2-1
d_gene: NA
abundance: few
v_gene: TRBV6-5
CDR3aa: CASSYPLTGLSYNEQFF
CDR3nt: TGTGCCAGCAGTTACCCCCTGACGGGGCTCTCCTACAATGAGCAGTTCTTC

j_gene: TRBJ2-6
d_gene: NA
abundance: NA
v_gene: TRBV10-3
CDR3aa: CAIFDTYASGANVLTF
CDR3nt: TGTGCCATATTTGACACCTATGCGTCTGGGGCCAACGTCCTGACTTTC

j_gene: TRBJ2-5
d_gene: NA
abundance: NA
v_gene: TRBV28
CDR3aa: CASRVLGTQYF
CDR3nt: TGTGCCAGCAGAGTTTTGGGGACCCAGTACTTC

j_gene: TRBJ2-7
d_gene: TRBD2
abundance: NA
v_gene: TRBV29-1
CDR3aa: CSGLAGGYNEQYF
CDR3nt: TGCAGCGGCCTAGCGGGAGGTTACAATGAGCAGTACTTC

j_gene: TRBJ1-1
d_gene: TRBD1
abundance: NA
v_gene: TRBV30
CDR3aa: CAWIPELGTGEAFF
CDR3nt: TGTGCCTGGATACCGGAACTCGGGACAGGTGAAGCTTTCTTT

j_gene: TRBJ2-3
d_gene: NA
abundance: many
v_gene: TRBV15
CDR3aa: CATGRISSTDTQYF
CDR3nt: TGTGCCACCGGAAGGATTTCTAGCACAGATACGCAGTATTTT

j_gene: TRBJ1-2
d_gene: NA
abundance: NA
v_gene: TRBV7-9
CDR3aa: CASSFFGSKSNYGYTF
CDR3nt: TGTGCCAGCAGCTTTTTTGGATCAAAGTCTAACTATGGCTACACCTTC

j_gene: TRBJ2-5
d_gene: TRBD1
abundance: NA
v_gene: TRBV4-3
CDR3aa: CASSPGTVGDQETQYF
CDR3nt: TGCGCCAGCAGCCCGGGGACAGTCGGGGACCAAGAGACCCAGTACTTC

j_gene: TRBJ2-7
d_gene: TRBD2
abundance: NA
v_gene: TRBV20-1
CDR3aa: CSARGRGTGGYF
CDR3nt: TGCAGTGCTAGAGGGAGAGGGACGGGGGGGTACTTC

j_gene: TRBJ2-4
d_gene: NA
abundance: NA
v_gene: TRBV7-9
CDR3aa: CASSLGFGGSREQYF
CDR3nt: TGTGCCAGCAGCTTAGGTTTCGGCGGCTCTAGGGAGCAGTACTTC

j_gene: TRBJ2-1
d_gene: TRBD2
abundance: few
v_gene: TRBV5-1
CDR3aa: CASSLDTSGRGSEQFF
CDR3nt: TGCGCCAGCAGCTTGGATACTAGCGGGAGGGGAAGTGAGCAGTTCTTC

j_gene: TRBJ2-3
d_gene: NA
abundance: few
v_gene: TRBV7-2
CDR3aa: CASSSPEASTDTQYF
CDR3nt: TGTGCCAGCAGCTCCCCCGAGGCGAGCACAGATACGCAGTATTTT

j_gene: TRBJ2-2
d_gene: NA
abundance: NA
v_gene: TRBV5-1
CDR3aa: CASSPAQGLSGELFF
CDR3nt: TGCGCCAGCAGCCCGGCCCAGGGATTGTCCGGGGAGCTGTTTTTT

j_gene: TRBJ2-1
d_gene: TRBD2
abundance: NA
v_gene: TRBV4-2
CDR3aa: CASSQDPLAGGSYNEQFF
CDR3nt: TGTGCCAGCAGCCAAGATCCCCTAGCGGGAGGGTCCTACAATGAGCAGTTCTTC

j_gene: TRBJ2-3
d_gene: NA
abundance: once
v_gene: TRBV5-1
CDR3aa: CASGCKGAGTDTQYF
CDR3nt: TGCGCCAGCGGCTGCAAAGGGGCCGGCACAGATACGCAGTATTTT

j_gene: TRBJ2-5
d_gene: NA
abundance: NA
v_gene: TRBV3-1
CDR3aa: CASSPVDLRSRTQYF
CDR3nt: TGTGCCAGCAGCCCAGTAGACCTTCGATCAAGGACCCAGTACTTC

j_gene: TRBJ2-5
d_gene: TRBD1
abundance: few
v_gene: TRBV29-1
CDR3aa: CSVRDRVAETQYF
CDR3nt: TGCAGCGTGCGGGACAGGGTGGCCGAGACCCAGTACTTC

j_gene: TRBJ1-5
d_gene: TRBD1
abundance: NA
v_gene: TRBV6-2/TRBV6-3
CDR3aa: CASTKDRDVNQPQHF
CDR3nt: TGTGCCAGCACCAAGGACAGGGATGTCAATCAGCCCCAGCATTTT

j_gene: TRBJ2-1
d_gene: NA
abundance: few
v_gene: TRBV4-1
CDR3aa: CASSQDGPVSSYNEQFF
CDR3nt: TGCGCCAGCAGCCAAGATGGTCCGGTGAGCTCCTACAATGAGCAGTTCTTC

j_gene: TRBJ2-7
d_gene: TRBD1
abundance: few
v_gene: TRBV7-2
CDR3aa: CASSRRQGQYEQYF
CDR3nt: TGTGCCAGCAGCCGAAGACAGGGTCAATACGAGCAGTACTTC

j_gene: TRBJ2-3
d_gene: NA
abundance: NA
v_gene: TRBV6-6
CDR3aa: CASSYLDINSDTQYF
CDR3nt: TGTGCCAGCAGTTACCTGGACATCAATTCAGATACGCAGTATTTT

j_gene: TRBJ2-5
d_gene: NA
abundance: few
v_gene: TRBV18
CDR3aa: CASSRGGQNEQYF
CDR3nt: TGTGCCAGCTCACGTGGGGGCCAGAATGAGCAGTACTTC

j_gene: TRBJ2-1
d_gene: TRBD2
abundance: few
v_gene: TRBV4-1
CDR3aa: CASSQPGVAGEGSYNEQFF
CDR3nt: TGCGCCAGCAGCCAACCCGGGGTAGCGGGAGAAGGATCCTACAATGAGCAGTTCTTC

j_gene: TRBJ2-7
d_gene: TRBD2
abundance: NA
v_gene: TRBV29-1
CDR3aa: CSRTSGYNEQYF
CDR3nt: TGCAGCAGGACTAGCGGGTACAATGAGCAGTACTTC

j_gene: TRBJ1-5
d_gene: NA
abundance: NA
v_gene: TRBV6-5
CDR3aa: CASSYSIGTGTQPQHF
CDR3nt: TGTGCCAGCAGTTACTCAATAGGGACGGGGACTCAGCCCCAGCATTTT

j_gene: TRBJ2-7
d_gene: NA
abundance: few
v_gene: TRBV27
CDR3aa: CASSRALSYEQYF
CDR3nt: TGTGCCAGCAGTCGGGCCCTCTCCTACGAGCAGTACTTC

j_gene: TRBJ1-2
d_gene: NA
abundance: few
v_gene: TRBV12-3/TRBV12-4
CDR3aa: CASSLPQLQGPYGYTF
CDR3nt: TGTGCCAGCAGCTTACCCCAGCTCCAGGGGCCCTATGGCTACACCTTC

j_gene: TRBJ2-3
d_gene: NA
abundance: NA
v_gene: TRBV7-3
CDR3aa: CASSSPAHTDTQYF
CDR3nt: TGTGCCAGCAGCTCCCCAGCCCACACAGATACGCAGTATTTT

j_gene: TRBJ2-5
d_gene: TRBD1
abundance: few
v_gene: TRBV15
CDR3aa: CATSSTGEETQYF
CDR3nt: TGTGCCACCAGCAGCACAGGGGAGGAGACCCAGTACTTC

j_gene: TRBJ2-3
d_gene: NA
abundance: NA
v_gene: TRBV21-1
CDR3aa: CASQAVGGQNLSSTDTQYF
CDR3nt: TGTGCCAGTCAAGCGGTGGGGGGACAGAATCTTTCTAGCACAGATACGCAGTATTTT

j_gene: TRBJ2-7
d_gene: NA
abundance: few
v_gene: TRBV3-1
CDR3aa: CASSRLSGYEQYF
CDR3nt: TGTGCCAGCAGCCGACTGTCCGGCTACGAGCAGTACTTC

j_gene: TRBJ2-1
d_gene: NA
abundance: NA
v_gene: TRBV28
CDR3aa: CASSLFLGAEQFF
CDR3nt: TGTGCCAGCAGTTTGTTTCTCGGTGCTGAGCAGTTCTTC

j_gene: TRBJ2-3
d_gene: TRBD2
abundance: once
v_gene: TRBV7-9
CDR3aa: CASRGLAEENRHTQYF
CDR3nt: TGTGCCAGCAGGGGTCTAGCGGAAGAAAATAGACATACGCAGTATTTT